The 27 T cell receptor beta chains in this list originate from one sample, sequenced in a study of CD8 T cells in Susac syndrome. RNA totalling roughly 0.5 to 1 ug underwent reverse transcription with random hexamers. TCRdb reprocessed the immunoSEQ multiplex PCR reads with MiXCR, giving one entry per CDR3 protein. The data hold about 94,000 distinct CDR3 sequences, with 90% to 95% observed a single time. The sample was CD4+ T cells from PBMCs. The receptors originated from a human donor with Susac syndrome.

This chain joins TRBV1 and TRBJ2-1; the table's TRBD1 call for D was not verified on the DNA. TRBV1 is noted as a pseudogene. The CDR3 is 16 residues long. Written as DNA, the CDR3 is TGCACCAGCAGCGTACAGGGGCCCCCCTCCTACAATGAGCAGTTCTTC. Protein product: CTSSVQGPPSYNEQFF.

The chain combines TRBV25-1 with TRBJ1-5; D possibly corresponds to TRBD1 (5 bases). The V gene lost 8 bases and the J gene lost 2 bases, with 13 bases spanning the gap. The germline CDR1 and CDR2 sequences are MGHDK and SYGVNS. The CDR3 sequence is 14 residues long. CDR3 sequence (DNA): TGTGCCAGCGGGGGGACGGGGGGCAATCAGCCCCAGCATTTT. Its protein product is CASGGTGGNQPQHF.

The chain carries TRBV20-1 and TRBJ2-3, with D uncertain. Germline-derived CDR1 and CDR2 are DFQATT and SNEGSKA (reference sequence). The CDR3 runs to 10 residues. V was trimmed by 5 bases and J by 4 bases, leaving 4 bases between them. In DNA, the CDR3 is TGCAGTGCTTCTTCAGATACGCAGTATTTT. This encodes CSASSDTQYF.

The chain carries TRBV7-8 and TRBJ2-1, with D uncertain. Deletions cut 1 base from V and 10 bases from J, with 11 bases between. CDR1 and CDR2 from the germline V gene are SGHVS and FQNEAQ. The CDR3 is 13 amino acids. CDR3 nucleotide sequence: TGTGCCAGCAGCTTAGAGGGTGAATTCGAGCAGTTCTTC. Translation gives CASSLEGEFEQFF.

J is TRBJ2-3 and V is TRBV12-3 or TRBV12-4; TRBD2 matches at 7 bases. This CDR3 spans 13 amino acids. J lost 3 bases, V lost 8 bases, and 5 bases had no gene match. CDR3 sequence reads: CASGRGRTDTQYF. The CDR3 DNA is TGTGCCAGCGGGCGGGGGAGGACAGATACGCAGTATTTT.

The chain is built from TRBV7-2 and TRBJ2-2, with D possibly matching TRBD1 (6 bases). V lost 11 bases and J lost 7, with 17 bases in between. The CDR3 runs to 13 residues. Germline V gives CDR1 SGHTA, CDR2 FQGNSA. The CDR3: CAGLQGTGGELFF. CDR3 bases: TGTGCCGGTTTACAGGGAACGGGCGGGGAGCTGTTTTTT. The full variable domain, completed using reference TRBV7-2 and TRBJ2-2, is GAGVSQSPSNKVTEKGKDVELRCDPISGHTALYWYRQSLGQGLEFLIYFQGNSAPDKSGLPSDRFSAERTGGSVSTLTIQRTQQEDSAVYLCAGLQGTGGELFFGEGSRLTVL.

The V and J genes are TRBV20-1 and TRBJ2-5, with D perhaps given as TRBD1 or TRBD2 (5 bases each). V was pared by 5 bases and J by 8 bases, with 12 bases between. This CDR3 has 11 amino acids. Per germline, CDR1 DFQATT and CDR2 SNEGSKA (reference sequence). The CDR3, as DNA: TGCAGTGCTTTCCTGGGGGAAACCCAGTACTTC. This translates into CSAFLGETQYF.

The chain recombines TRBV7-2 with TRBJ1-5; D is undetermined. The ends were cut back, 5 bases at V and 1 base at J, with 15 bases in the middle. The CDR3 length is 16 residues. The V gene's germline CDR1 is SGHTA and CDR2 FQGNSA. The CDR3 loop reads CASSTRAGVSNQPQHF. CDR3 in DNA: TGTGCCAGCAGCACTCGGGCGGGCGTGAGCAATCAGCCCCAGCATTTT.

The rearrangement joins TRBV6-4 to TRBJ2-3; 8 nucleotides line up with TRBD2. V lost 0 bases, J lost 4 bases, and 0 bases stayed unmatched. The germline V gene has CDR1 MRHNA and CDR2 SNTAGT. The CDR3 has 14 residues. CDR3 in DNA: TGTGCCAGCAGTGACTCGCGGGGGGCAGATACGCAGTATTTT. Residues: CASSDSRGADTQYF.

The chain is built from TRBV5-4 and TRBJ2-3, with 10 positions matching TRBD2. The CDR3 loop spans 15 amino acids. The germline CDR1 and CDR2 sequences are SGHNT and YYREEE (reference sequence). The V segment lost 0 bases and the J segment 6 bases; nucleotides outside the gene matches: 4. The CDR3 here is CASSLGPSGGDTQYF. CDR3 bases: TGTGCCAGCAGCTTGGGCCCTAGCGGGGGCGATACGCAGTATTTT.

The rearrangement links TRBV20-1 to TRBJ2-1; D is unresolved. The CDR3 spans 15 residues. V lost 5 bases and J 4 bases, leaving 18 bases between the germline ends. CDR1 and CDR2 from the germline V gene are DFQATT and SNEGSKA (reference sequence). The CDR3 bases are TGCAGTGCTTTACTGGACGAAGGCAGGTACAATGAGCAGTTCTTC. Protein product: CSALLDEGRYNEQFF.

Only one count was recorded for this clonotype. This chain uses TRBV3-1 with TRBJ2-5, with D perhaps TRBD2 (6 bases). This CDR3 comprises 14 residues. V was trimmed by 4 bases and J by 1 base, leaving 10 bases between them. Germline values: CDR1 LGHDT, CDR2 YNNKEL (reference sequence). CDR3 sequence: CASSLRTIQETQYF. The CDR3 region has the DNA TGTGCCAGCAGCCTCAGGACTATCCAAGAGACCCAGTACTTC.

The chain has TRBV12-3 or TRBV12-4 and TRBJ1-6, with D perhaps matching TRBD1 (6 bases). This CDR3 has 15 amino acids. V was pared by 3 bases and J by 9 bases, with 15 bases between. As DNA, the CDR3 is TGTGCCAGCAGTTTGGGTAGGAGGGGGATTTCACCCCTCCACTTT. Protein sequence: CASSLGRRGISPLHF.

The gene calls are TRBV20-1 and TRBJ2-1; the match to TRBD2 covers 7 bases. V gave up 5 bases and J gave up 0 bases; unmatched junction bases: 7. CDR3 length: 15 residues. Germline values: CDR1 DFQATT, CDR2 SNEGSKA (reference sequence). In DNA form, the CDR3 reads TGCAGTGCTTGTCTAGCGGATTTCTCCTACAATGAGCAGTTCTTC. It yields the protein CSACLADFSYNEQFF.

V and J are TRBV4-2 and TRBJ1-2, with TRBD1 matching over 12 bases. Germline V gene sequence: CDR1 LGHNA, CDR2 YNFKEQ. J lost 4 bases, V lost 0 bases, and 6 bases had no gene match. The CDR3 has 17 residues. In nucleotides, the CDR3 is TGTGCCAGCAGCCAAGATCCGGGACAGGGGGCGATCTATGGCTACACCTTC. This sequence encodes CASSQDPGQGAIYGYTF.

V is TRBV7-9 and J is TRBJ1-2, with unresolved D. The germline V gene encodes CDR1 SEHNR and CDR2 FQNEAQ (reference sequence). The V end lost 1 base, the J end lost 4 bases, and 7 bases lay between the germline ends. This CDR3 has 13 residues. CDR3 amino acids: CASSLGRTYGYTF. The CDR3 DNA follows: TGTGCCAGCAGCTTAGGGAGGACCTATGGCTACACCTTC.

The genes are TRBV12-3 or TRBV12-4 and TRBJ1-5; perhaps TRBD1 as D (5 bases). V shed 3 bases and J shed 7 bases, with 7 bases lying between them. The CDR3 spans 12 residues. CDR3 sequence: CASSFRTQPQHF. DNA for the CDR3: TGTGCCAGCAGTTTTCGGACACAGCCCCAGCATTTT.

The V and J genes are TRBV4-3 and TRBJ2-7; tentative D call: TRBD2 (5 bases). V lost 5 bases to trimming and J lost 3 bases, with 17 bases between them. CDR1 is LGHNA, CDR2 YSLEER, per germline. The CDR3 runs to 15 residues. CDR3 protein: CASSRYRDPNYEQYF. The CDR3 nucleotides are TGCGCCAGCAGCAGGTACCGGGATCCGAACTACGAGCAGTACTTC.

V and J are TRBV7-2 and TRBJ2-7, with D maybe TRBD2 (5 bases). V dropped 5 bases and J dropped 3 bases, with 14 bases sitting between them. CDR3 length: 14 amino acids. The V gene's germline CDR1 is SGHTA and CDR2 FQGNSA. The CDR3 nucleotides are TGTGCCAGCAGCCCATCGGGATACAGCTACGAGCAGTACTTC. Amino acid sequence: CASSPSGYSYEQYF.

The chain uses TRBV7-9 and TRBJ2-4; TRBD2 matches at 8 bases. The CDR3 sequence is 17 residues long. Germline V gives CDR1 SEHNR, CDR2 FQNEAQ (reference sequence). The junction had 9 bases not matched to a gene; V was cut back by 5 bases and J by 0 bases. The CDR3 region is CASSPHQLAEAKNIQYF. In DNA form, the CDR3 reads TGTGCCAGCAGCCCCCATCAACTAGCGGAAGCCAAAAACATTCAGTACTTC.

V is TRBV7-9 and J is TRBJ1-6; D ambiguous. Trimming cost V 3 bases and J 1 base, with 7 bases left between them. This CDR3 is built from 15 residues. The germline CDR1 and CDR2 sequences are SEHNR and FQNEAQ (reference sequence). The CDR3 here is CASSFEGSYNSPLHF. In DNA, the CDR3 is TGTGCCAGCAGCTTCGAGGGTTCCTATAATTCACCCCTCCACTTT.

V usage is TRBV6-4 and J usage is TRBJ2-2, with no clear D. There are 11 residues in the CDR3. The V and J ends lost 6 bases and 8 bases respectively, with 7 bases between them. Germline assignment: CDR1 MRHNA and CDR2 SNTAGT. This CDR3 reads CASRNIGELFF. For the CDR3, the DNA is TGTGCCAGCAGGAATATAGGGGAGCTGTTTTTT.

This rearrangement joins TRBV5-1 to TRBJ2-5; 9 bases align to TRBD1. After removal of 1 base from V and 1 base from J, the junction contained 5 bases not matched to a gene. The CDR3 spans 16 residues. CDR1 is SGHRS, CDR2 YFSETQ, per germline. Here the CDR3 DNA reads TGCGCCAGCAGCTTGTTCGTGACAGGGGGCCAAGAGACCCAGTACTTC. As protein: CASSLFVTGGQETQYF.

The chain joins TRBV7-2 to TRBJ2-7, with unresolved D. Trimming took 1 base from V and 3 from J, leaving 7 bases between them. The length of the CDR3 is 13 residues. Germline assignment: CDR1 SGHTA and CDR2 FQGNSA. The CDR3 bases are TGTGCCAGCAGCTTAGGTGTCGGCTACGAGCAGTACTTC. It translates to CASSLGVGYEQYF. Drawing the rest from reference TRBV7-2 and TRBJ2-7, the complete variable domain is GAGVSQSPSNKVTEKGKDVELRCDPISGHTALYWYRQSLGQGLEFLIYFQGNSAPDKSGLPSDRFSAERTGGSVSTLTIQRTQQEDSAVYLCASSLGVGYEQYFGPGTRLTVT.

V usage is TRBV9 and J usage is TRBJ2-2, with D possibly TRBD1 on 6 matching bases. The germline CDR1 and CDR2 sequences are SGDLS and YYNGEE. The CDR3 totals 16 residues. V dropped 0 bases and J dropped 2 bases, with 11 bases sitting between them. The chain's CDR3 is CASSVEWDTNTGELFF. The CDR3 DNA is TGTGCCAGCAGCGTAGAGTGGGACACCAACACCGGGGAGCTGTTTTTT.

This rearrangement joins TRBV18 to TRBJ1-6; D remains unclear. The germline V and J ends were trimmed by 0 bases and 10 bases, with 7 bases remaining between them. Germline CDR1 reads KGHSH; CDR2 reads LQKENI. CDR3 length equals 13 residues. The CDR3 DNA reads TGTGCCAGCTCACCACCTACTGGGTCACCCCTCCACTTT. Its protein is CASSPPTGSPLHF.

The CDR3 DNA is TGTGCCAGCAGTGGGTTAACGGGCCGTGCCTTCTACGAGCAGTACTTC. This codes for CASSGLTGRAFYEQYF. The rearrangement uses TRBV28 and TRBJ2-7; D is undetermined. This CDR3 is 16 amino acids long. The germline V gene encodes CDR1 MDHEN and CDR2 SYDVKM. V was shortened by 5 bases and J by 3 bases, with 20 bases between the two germline ends. The entire variable domain, with the rest obtained from reference TRBV28 and TRBJ2-7, is as follows: DVKVTQSSRYLVKRTGEKVFLECVQDMDHENMFWYRQDPGLGLRLIYFSYDVKMKEKGDIPEGYSVSREKKERFSLILESASTNQTSMYLCASSGLTGRAFYEQYFGPGTRLTVT.